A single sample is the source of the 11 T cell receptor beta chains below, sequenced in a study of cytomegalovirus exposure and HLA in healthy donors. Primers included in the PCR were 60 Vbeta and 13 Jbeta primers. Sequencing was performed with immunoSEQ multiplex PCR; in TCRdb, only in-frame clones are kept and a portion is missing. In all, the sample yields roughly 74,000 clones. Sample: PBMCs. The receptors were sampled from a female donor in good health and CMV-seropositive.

The CDR3: CASSEGTYNQPQHF. The CDR3 DNA reads as TGTGCCAGCAGCGAGGGGACATATAATCAGCCCCAGCATTTT. This chain links TRBV9 with TRBJ1-5; possibly TRBD1 for D (6 bases). The CDR3 is 14 residues long. CDR1 is SGDLS, CDR2 YYNGEE, per germline. V was pared by 3 bases and J by 4 bases, with 11 bases between. Drawing the rest from reference TRBV9 and TRBJ1-5, the complete variable domain is DSGVTQTPKHLITATGQRVTLRCSPRSGDLSVYWYQQSLDQGLQFLIQYYNGEERAKGNILERFSAQQFPDLHSELNLSSLELGDSALYFCASSEGTYNQPQHFGDGTRLSIL.

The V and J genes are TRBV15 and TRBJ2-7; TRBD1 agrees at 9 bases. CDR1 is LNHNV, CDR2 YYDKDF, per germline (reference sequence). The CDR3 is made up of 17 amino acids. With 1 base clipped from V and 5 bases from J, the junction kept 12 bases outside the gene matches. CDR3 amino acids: CATSRVGQGSKLDEQYF. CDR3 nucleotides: TGTGCCACCAGCAGAGTTGGACAGGGGTCCAAACTAGACGAGCAGTACTTC.

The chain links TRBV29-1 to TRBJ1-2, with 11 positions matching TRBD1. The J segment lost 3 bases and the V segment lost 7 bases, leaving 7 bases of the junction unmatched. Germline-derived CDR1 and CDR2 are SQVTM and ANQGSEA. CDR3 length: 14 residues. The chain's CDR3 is CSAGQGAKHYGYTF. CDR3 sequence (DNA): TGCAGCGCAGGACAGGGGGCGAAGCACTATGGCTACACCTTC.

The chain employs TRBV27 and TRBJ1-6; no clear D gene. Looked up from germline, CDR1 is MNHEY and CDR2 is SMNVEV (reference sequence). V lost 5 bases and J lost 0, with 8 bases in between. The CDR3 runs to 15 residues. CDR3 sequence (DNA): TGTGCCAGCAGTCGTGACAACTCCTATAATTCACCCCTCCACTTT. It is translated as CASSRDNSYNSPLHF.

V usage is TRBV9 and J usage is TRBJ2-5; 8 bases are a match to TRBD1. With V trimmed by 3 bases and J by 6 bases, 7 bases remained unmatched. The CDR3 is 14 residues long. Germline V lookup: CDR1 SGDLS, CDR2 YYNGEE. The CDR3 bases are TGTGCCAGCAGCGACGCCCAGGGGGCCAAGACCCAGTACTTC. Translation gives CASSDAQGAKTQYF.

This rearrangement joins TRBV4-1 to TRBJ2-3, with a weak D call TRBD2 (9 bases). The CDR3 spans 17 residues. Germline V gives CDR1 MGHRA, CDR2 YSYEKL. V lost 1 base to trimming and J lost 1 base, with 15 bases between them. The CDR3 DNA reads TGCGCCAGCAGCCAAGGGGACAGGACTAGCGGCACAGATACGCAGTATTTT. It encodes CASSQGDRTSGTDTQYF.

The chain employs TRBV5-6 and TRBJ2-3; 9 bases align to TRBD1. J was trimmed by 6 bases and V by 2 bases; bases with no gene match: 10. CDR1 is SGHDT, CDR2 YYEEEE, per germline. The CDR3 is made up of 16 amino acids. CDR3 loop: CASSFLDRGSLDTQYF. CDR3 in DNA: TGTGCCAGCAGCTTTCTGGACAGGGGTTCATTGGATACGCAGTATTTT.

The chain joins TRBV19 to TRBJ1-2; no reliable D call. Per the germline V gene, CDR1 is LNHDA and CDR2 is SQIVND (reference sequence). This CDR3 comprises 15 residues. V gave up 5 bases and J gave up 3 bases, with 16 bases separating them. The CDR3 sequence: CASSPRGGRDYGYTF. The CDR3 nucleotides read TGTGCCAGTAGTCCCCGAGGAGGCCGGGACTATGGCTACACCTTC.

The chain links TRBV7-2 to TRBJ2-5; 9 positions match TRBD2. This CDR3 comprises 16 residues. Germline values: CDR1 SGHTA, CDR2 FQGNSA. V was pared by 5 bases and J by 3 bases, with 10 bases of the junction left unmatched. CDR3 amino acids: CASSREAGGPEETQYF. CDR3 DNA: TGTGCCAGCAGCAGAGAGGCGGGAGGGCCGGAAGAGACCCAGTACTTC.

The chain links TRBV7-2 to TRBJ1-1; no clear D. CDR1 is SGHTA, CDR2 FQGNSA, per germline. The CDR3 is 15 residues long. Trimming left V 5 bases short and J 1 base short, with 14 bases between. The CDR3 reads CASSQRQTSNTEAFF. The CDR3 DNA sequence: TGTGCCAGCAGCCAACGTCAGACTTCGAACACTGAAGCTTTCTTT.

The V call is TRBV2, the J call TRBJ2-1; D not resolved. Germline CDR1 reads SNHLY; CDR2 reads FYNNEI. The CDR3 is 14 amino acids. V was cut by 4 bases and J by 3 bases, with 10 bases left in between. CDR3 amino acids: CASSALVGYNEQFF. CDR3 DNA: TGTGCCAGCAGTGCCCTAGTGGGCTACAATGAGCAGTTCTTC. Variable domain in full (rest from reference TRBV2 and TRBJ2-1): EPEVTQTPSHQVTQMGQEVILRCVPISNHLYFYWYRQILGQKVEFLVSFYNNEISEKSEIFDDQFSVERPDGSNFTLKIRSTKLEDSAMYFCASSALVGYNEQFFGPGTRLTVL.